Listed below are T cell receptor beta chains from one sample, sequenced in a study of T-cell memory formation after mild COVID-19. Each CDR3 protein gets one entry after TCRdb re-called the 5' RACE reads with MiXCR. The table lists 540,000 or so distinct CDR3 sequences, roughly 22% of them singletons. Sequenced material: PBMCs or a T cell subset sorted from them (not recorded which). The receptors here all came from an adult woman who had mild COVID-19 (a few samples of this study predate the infection). Cell type and time point are not known. CDR3s leave out the opening cysteine and the closing phenylalanine or tryptophan. Clone size appears in some rows only: once, few, many, or a class for an expanded clone.

clone_size v_call cdr3_aa
few TRBV29-1 SVEDLRAGELF
few TRBV12-3/TRBV12-4 ASSRTTSSYEQY
few TRBV20-1 SATPVSSESIQY
few TRBV20-1 SARRPRDGDYEQY
few TRBV6-1 ASSDWDMFSGELF
NA TRBV2 ASSHRTSGTQETQY
few TRBV12-3/TRBV12-4 ASSLGSGGPYEQY
few TRBV9 ASSLGTRTEAF
NA TRBV5-1 ASSFGTGQSNSYNSPLH
NA TRBV13 ASSSTGAEQY
few TRBV7-9 ASSLRVARDTARANVLT
once TRBV6-5 ASSYSKTGMNKLF
few TRBV12-3/TRBV12-4 ASSPTDRGRRNTIY
few TRBV4-1 ASSQLAAGESYEQY
NA TRBV7-9 ASSGPYEQY
NA TRBV4-2 ASSQENGIAGYNEQF
NA TRBV5-1 ASRGGHNEQY
NA TRBV6-1 ASSGSGHSYNEQF
NA TRBV9 ASSVDPSNPTDTQY
NA TRBV12-3/TRBV12-4 ASSFSTSGKYGYT
NA TRBV15 ATGLGAKETQY
NA TRBV7-9 ASSFPQGATNEKLF
NA TRBV5-1 PEGYPGDTGELF
few TRBV20-1 SAQDTSGVVYNEQF
NA TRBV6-1 ASSETPYGYT
NA TRBV29-1 SVDLGGAGQPQH
NA TRBV12-3/TRBV12-4 ASTEGLTSTDTQY
NA TRBV12-3/TRBV12-4 ASSLGGLLDTEAF
NA TRBV9 ASSDQGHTEAF
few TRBV14 ASSPFGGEKLF
few TRBV6-2/TRBV6-3 ASKERGSYNSPLH
NA TRBV9 ASSPRGTGANEQF
few TRBV10-3 AIRRQGENTIY
NA TRBV19 ASSINRVSLSGANVLT
NA TRBV5-1 ASSFLTGTSGVGELF
NA TRBV27 ASSLRTRILNEQF
NA TRBV18 ASQYAGHLYEQY
few TRBV9 ASSVGGVGYGYT
NA TRBV6-5 ASSYGRGQGEAF
few TRBV6-1 ATWDSLTEAF
NA TRBV7-3 ASSPLGGSNNEQF
many TRBV27 AISSGSSYNEQF
NA TRBV20-1 SAHSPGTGSYEQY
many TRBV15 ATSRESGGSYNEQF